The clone carrying this T cell receptor beta chain showed up just a few times. What it binds is not known. The record originates from a study of beta chain features in type 1 diabetes. General study results and limits: Reduced insertions and increased deletions marked VDJ junctions in type 1 diabetes patients. In every one of the four CD4+ subsets, TCRB CDR3s were moderately but significantly shorter in Type 1 diabetes patients.

Expressed TCRB transcripts were sequenced, since all the RNA that had been isolated was reverse transcribed. TCRdb's table, derived via immunoSEQ multiplex PCR, lists solely in-frame clones and lacks some. The sample lists about 240,000 clones; about 14% were seen once. The CDR3 contains 16 residues. Germline V gene sequence: CDR1 GTSNPN, CDR2 SVGIG (reference sequence). With 1 base clipped from V and 7 bases from J, the junction kept 6 bases outside the gene matches. The clonotype was recovered from a man in his thirties or forties with type 1 diabetes. The chain employs TRBV30 and TRBJ2-1; 14 nucleotides align to TRBD2. The sequencing input was naive CD4+ T cells from blood. CDR3 nucleotide sequence: TGTGCCTGGAGTGCGGGACTAGCGGGAGCCCGGAATGAGCAGTTCTTC. Translated: CAWSAGLAGARNEQFF.